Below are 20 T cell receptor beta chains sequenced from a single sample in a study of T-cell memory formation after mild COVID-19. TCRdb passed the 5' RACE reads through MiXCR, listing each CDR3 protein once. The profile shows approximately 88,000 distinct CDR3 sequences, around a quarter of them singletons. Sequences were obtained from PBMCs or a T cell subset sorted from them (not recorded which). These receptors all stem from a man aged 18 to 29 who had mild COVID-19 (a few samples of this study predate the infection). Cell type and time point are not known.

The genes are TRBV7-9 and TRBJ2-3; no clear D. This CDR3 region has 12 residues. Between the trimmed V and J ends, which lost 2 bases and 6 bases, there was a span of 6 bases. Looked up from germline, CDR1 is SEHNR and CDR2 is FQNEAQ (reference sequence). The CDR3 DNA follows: TGTGCCAGCAGCTTAACCTCGGATACGCAGTATTTT. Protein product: CASSLTSDTQYF.

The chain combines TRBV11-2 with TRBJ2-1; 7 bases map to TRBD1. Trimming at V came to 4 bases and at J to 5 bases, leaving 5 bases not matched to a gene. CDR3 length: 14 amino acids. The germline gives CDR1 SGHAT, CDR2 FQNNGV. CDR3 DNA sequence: TGTGCCAGCAGCTCGACGGACAGGCACAATGAGCAGTTCTTC. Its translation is CASSSTDRHNEQFF.

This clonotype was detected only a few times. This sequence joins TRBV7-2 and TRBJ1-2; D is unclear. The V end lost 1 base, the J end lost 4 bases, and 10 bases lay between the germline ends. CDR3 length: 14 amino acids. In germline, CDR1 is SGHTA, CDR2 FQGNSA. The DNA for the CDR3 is TGTGCCAGCAGCTTAGAGTCAGGACCCTATGGCTACACCTTC. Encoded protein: CASSLESGPYGYTF.

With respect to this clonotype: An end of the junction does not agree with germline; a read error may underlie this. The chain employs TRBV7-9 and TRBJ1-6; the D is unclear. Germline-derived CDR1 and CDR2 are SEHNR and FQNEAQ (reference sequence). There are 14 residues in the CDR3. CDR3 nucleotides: TGTGCCAGCAGTTTAGAGGGTGTTGGTTCACCCCTCCACTTT. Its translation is CASSLEGVGSPLHF.

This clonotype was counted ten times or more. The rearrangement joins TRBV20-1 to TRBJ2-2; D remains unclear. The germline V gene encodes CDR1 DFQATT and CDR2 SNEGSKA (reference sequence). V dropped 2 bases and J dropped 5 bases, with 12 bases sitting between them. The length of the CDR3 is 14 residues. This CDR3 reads CSARTTLGTGELFF. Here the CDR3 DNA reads TGCAGTGCTAGAACTACGCTAGGGACCGGGGAGCTGTTTTTT.

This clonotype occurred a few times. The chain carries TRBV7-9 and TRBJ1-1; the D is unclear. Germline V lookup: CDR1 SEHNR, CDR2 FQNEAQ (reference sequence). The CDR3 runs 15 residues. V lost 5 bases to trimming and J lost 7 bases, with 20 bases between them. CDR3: CASSPSGSPRSEAFF. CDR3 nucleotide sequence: TGTGCCAGCAGCCCCAGTGGCAGTCCGAGGAGTGAAGCTTTCTTT.

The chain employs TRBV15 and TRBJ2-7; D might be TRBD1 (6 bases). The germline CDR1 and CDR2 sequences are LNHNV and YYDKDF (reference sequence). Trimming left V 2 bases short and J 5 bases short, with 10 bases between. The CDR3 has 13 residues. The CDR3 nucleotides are TGTGCCACCAGCAGAACGACAGGCGACGAGCAGTACGTC. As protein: CATSRTTGDEQYV.

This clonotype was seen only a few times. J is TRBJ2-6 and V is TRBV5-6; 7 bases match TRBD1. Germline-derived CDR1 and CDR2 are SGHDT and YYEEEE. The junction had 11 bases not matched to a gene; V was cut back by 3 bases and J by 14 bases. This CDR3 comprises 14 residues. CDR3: CASSYLDRKLFLTF. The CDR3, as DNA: TGTGCCAGCAGCTACTTGGACAGGAAACTCTTCCTGACTTTC.

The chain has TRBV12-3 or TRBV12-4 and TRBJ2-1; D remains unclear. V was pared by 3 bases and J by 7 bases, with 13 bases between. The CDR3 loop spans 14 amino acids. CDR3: CASSLGTPQNEQFF. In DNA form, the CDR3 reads TGTGCCAGCAGTTTGGGCACCCCCCAGAATGAGCAGTTCTTC.

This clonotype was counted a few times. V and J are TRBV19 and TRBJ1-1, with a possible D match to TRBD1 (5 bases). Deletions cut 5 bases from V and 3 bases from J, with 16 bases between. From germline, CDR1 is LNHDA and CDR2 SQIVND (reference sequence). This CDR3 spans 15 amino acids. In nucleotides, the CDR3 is TGTGCCAGTAGTGAACTATTGAGGGACCACACTGAAGCTTTCTTT. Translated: CASSELLRDHTEAFF.

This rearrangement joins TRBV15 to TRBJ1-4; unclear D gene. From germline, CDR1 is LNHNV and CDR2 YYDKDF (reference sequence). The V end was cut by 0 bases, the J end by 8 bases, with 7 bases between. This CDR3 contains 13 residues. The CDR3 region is CATSRDGTEKLFF. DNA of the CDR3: TGTGCCACCAGCAGAGATGGAACGGAAAAACTGTTTTTT.

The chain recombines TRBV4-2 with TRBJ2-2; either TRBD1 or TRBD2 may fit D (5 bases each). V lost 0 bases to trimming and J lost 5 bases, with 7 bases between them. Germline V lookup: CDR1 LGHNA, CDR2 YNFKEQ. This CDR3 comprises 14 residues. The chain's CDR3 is CASSQEGPTGELFF. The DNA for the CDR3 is TGTGCCAGCAGCCAAGAGGGACCTACCGGGGAGCTGTTTTTT.

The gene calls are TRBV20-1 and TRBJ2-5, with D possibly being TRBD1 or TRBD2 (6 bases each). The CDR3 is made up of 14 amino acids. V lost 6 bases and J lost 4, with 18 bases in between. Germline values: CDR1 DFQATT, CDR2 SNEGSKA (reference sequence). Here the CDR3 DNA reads TGCAGTGCGCCACTTCGGGGGCGCGGAGAGACCCAGTACTTC. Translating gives CSAPLRGRGETQYF.

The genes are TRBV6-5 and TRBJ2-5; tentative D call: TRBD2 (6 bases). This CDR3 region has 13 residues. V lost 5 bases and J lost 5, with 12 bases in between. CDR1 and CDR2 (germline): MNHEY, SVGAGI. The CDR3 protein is CASSLLAGETQYF. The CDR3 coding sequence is TGTGCCAGCAGTCTCTTGGCGGGGGAGACCCAGTACTTC.

CDR3 residues: CASSFRSTGQETQYF. The CDR3 DNA reads TGTGCCAGCAGTTTTCGGAGTACTGGCCAAGAGACCCAGTACTTC. This rearrangement joins TRBV12-3 or TRBV12-4 to TRBJ2-5, with D unclear. The CDR3 covers 15 residues. The ends were cut back, 3 bases at V and 1 base at J, with 12 bases in the middle.

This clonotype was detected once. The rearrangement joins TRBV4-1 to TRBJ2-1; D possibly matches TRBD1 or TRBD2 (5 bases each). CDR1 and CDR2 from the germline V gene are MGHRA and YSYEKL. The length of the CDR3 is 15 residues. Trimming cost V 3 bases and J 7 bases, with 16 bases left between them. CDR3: CASSHQGERRNEQFF. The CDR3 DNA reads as TGCGCCAGCAGCCACCAAGGGGAGCGGCGGAATGAGCAGTTCTTC.

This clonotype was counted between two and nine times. CDR3 DNA: TGCGCCAGCAGCCAAGATAGAGCGGGGGGCCCCTCAAAAGACAATGAGCAGTTCTTC. This codes for CASSQDRAGGPSKDNEQFF. The V gene is TRBV4-3, the J gene TRBJ2-1; 9 bases map to TRBD2. The V gene's germline CDR1 is LGHNA and CDR2 YSLEER. The CDR3 spans 19 residues. The V and J ends lost 0 bases and 5 bases, in that order; junction bases with no gene match: 14.

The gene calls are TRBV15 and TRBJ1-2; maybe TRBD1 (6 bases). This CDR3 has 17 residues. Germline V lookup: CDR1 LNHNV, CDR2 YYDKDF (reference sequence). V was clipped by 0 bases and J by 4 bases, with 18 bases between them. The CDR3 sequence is CATSRDSSSWTAYGYTF. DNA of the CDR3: TGTGCCACCAGCAGAGATTCGTCATCCTGGACAGCCTATGGCTACACCTTC.

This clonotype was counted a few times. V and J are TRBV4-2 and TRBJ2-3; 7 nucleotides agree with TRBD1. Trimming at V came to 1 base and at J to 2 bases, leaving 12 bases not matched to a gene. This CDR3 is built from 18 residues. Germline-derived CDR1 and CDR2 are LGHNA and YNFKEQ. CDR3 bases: TGTGCCAGCAGCCAAGCTAGGGCGGACAGGCTTTTCACAGATACGCAGTATTTT. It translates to CASSQARADRLFTDTQYF.

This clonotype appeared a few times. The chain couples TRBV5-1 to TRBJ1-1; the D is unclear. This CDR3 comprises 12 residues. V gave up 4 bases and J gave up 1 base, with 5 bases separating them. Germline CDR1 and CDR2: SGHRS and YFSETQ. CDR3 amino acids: CASSGPNTEAFF. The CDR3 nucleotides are TGCGCCAGCAGCGGCCCGAACACTGAAGCTTTCTTT.